The rows below give T cell receptor beta chains drawn from one sample of a study of cytomegalovirus exposure and HLA in healthy donors. Data came from immunoSEQ multiplex PCR; TCRdb stores just in-frame clones and leaves some out. Of about 270,000 clones in the sample, just over 85% were seen once. Sequences were obtained from PBMCs. These receptor sequences come from a man aged 40-55 years in good health and CMV-seropositive. Both conserved end residues are part of each CDR3. D genes are given only for firm matches. Clone size is given for some rows only: seen once, a few or many times, or a class if the clone is expanded.

d_call: TRBD2
clone_size: .
v_call: TRBV7-6
j_call: TRBJ2-3
cdr3_nt: TGTGCCAGCAGCTTAGCCGAAACTAGCGGGACTTACACAGATACGCAGTATTTT
cdr3_aa: CASSLAETSGTYTDTQYF

d_call: .
clone_size: .
v_call: TRBV7-3
j_call: TRBJ2-5
cdr3_nt: TGTGCCAGCAGCTCAGGGGAGACCCAGTACTTC
cdr3_aa: CASSSGETQYF

d_call: .
clone_size: .
v_call: TRBV5-6
j_call: TRBJ2-1
cdr3_nt: TGTGCCAGCAGCTTGGCAGGCGCCCATGAGCAGTTCTTC
cdr3_aa: CASSLAGAHEQFF

d_call: .
clone_size: .
v_call: TRBV5-4
j_call: TRBJ2-3
cdr3_nt: TGTGCCAGCAGCTTGAGCGCCCGCACAGATACGCAGTATTTT
cdr3_aa: CASSLSARTDTQYF

d_call: .
clone_size: .
v_call: TRBV28
j_call: TRBJ1-2
cdr3_nt: TGTGCCAGCAGTTTAAGGCTACAGCCCTATGGCTACACCTTC
cdr3_aa: CASSLRLQPYGYTF

d_call: TRBD2
clone_size: .
v_call: TRBV2
j_call: TRBJ2-3
cdr3_nt: TGTGCCAGCAGCCGGACTAGCGGGAGTTTTGGAACAGATACGCAGTATTTT
cdr3_aa: CASSRTSGSFGTDTQYF

d_call: TRBD1
clone_size: .
v_call: TRBV27
j_call: TRBJ2-2
cdr3_nt: TGTGCCAGCAGTGACGGGACAGGGGTCATCGGGGAGCTGTTTTTT
cdr3_aa: CASSDGTGVIGELFF

d_call: .
clone_size: .
v_call: TRBV19
j_call: TRBJ2-7
cdr3_nt: TGTGCCAGTAGTATCGGACGGGGGAGCTCCTACGAGCAGTACTTC
cdr3_aa: CASSIGRGSSYEQYF

d_call: TRBD1
clone_size: few
v_call: TRBV5-6
j_call: TRBJ2-2
cdr3_nt: TGTGCCAGCAGCTTCCAGGGGGTCGGGGAGCTGTTTTTT
cdr3_aa: CASSFQGVGELFF

d_call: TRBD1
clone_size: once
v_call: TRBV19
j_call: TRBJ2-1
cdr3_nt: TGTGCCAGTAGTATCCCGGACAGGGATGAGCAGTTCTTC
cdr3_aa: CASSIPDRDEQFF

d_call: .
clone_size: .
v_call: TRBV4-1
j_call: TRBJ2-7
cdr3_nt: TGCGCCAGCAGCCAAACCCCCCGGGTCGAGCAGTACTTC
cdr3_aa: CASSQTPRVEQYF

d_call: .
clone_size: .
v_call: TRBV30
j_call: TRBJ1-3
cdr3_nt: TGTGCCTGGAGTGTACAGGCAGCTGGAAACACCATATATTTT
cdr3_aa: CAWSVQAAGNTIYF

d_call: .
clone_size: .
v_call: TRBV29-1
j_call: TRBJ2-2
cdr3_nt: TGCAGCGTTGATACGGGAATGGGCACCGGGGAGCTGTTTTTT
cdr3_aa: CSVDTGMGTGELFF

d_call: .
clone_size: .
v_call: TRBV4-3
j_call: TRBJ2-5
cdr3_nt: TGCGCCAGCAGCCAAGTCTTAGGGGTCCAGACCCAGTACTTC
cdr3_aa: CASSQVLGVQTQYF

d_call: .
clone_size: .
v_call: TRBV30
j_call: TRBJ1-1
cdr3_nt: TGTGCCTGGAGTGTTAGGGCTTACACAGGCAACACTGAAGCTTTCTTT
cdr3_aa: CAWSVRAYTGNTEAFF

d_call: .
clone_size: .
v_call: TRBV5-1
j_call: TRBJ2-1
cdr3_nt: TGCGCCAGCAGCTTGTGGCTAGCAATAGACAATGAGCAGTTCTTC
cdr3_aa: CASSLWLAIDNEQFF

d_call: TRBD2
clone_size: .
v_call: TRBV7-6
j_call: TRBJ2-7
cdr3_nt: TGTGCCAGCAGCCTTAGCGGGAGGCCCTACGAGCAGTACTTC
cdr3_aa: CASSLSGRPYEQYF

d_call: .
clone_size: .
v_call: TRBV10-1
j_call: TRBJ2-5
cdr3_nt: TGCGCCAGCCGCCGATCAGTTTCGGAGACCCAGTACTTC
cdr3_aa: CASRRSVSETQYF

d_call: .
clone_size: .
v_call: TRBV5-8
j_call: TRBJ1-3
cdr3_nt: TGTGCCAGCAGCCCGCGGGACCGGGGGATCTTGTTTGACGGAAACACCATATATTTT
cdr3_aa: CASSPRDRGILFDGNTIYF

d_call: TRBD2
clone_size: .
v_call: TRBV28
j_call: TRBJ2-4
cdr3_nt: TGTGCCAGCACCGCCCCGGGGGAGCGGGAGACCAAAAACATTCAGTACTTC
cdr3_aa: CASTAPGERETKNIQYF

d_call: .
clone_size: .
v_call: TRBV11-2
j_call: TRBJ1-2
cdr3_nt: TGTGCCAGCAGCTTCGGGAGAGATGGCTACACCTTC
cdr3_aa: CASSFGRDGYTF

d_call: .
clone_size: .
v_call: TRBV11-3
j_call: TRBJ2-5
cdr3_nt: TGTGCCAGCAGCAACCCAGGGATGGGGGAGACCCAGTACTTC
cdr3_aa: CASSNPGMGETQYF

d_call: .
clone_size: .
v_call: TRBV11-3
j_call: TRBJ2-7
cdr3_nt: TGTGCCAGCAGCGGGGGGTATAACTACGAGCAGTACTTC
cdr3_aa: CASSGGYNYEQYF

d_call: .
clone_size: .
v_call: TRBV11-2
j_call: TRBJ2-1
cdr3_nt: TGTGCCAGCAGCTTAGTTGGTCCGTGGAGCAATGAGCAGTTCTTC
cdr3_aa: CASSLVGPWSNEQFF

d_call: TRBD1
clone_size: .
v_call: TRBV18
j_call: TRBJ2-7
cdr3_nt: TGTGCCAGCTCACCGGGACAGGGGGCGGGGGAGCAGTACTTC
cdr3_aa: CASSPGQGAGEQYF

d_call: TRBD2
clone_size: .
v_call: TRBV7-9
j_call: TRBJ2-1
cdr3_nt: TGTGCCAGCAGCTTAGCTTTAAGTAGCGGGAGGGTTCCCTACAATGAGCAGTTCTTC
cdr3_aa: CASSLALSSGRVPYNEQFF

d_call: TRBD1
clone_size: .
v_call: TRBV7-9
j_call: TRBJ1-5
cdr3_nt: TGTTCCAGCAGCTCGGACAGGGGTTTTTATAGCAATCAGCCCCAGCATTTT
cdr3_aa: CSSSSDRGFYSNQPQHF

d_call: TRBD2
clone_size: .
v_call: TRBV6-6
j_call: TRBJ2-5
cdr3_nt: TGTGCCAGCAGGGCACTAGCGGGAGAGGAGACCCAGTACTTC
cdr3_aa: CASRALAGEETQYF

d_call: TRBD2
clone_size: .
v_call: TRBV18
j_call: TRBJ2-3
cdr3_nt: TGTGCCAGCTCCCTTTTAGAGGTCGCGGGGGACGCAGATACGCAGTATTTT
cdr3_aa: CASSLLEVAGDADTQYF

d_call: .
clone_size: .
v_call: TRBV6-5
j_call: TRBJ2-1
cdr3_nt: TGTGCCAGCAGTCCCCGGTTGAATCCCTACAATGAGCAGTTCTTC
cdr3_aa: CASSPRLNPYNEQFF

d_call: TRBD2
clone_size: .
v_call: TRBV9
j_call: TRBJ2-3
cdr3_nt: TGTGCCAGCAGCGTGTCGAGGAGCGGGAGGGGCACAGATACGCAGTATTTT
cdr3_aa: CASSVSRSGRGTDTQYF

d_call: TRBD1
clone_size: .
v_call: TRBV7-9
j_call: TRBJ1-2
cdr3_nt: TGTGCCAGCAGCTCCATTAGGGACAGTGCCAATGGCTACACCTTC
cdr3_aa: CASSSIRDSANGYTF

d_call: TRBD2
clone_size: .
v_call: TRBV11-3
j_call: TRBJ2-2
cdr3_nt: TGTGCCAGCAGCTTAGGACTAGCGGGAGCCGGGGAGCTGTTTTTT
cdr3_aa: CASSLGLAGAGELFF

d_call: .
clone_size: .
v_call: TRBV27
j_call: TRBJ1-6
cdr3_nt: TGTGCCAGCAGTCCACAGCAGGGTGGGTATTCACCCCTCCACTTT
cdr3_aa: CASSPQQGGYSPLHF

d_call: .
clone_size: .
v_call: TRBV7-9
j_call: TRBJ2-1
cdr3_nt: TGTGCCAGCAGCTTAGCCTCTGGCGCTAGTTTCAATGAGCAGTTCTTC
cdr3_aa: CASSLASGASFNEQFF

d_call: TRBD2
clone_size: .
v_call: TRBV27
j_call: TRBJ2-3
cdr3_nt: TGTGCCAGCAGTTTCTGGGAGGGAAGCACAGATACGCAGTATTTT
cdr3_aa: CASSFWEGSTDTQYF

d_call: TRBD1
clone_size: .
v_call: TRBV27
j_call: TRBJ2-2
cdr3_nt: TGTGCCAGCAGTAGACAGGGGATGGACACCGGGGAGCTGTTTTTT
cdr3_aa: CASSRQGMDTGELFF

d_call: .
clone_size: .
v_call: TRBV13
j_call: TRBJ1-1
cdr3_nt: TGTGCCACATGGAACACTGAAGCTTTCTTT
cdr3_aa: CATWNTEAFF

d_call: .
clone_size: .
v_call: TRBV7-3
j_call: TRBJ2-5
cdr3_nt: TGTGCCAGCAGCTTATCCTCGACTAGAGAGACCCAGTACTTC
cdr3_aa: CASSLSSTRETQYF

d_call: .
clone_size: .
v_call: TRBV11-3
j_call: TRBJ2-1
cdr3_nt: TGTGCCAGCAGCTTAGATTGGGGGGAGGCCGCCTACAATGAGCAGTTCTTC
cdr3_aa: CASSLDWGEAAYNEQFF

d_call: TRBD1
clone_size: .
v_call: TRBV5-1
j_call: TRBJ2-7
cdr3_nt: TGCGCCAGCAGCTGGCAGGGGGAAAAGTACGAGCAGTACTTC
cdr3_aa: CASSWQGEKYEQYF

d_call: TRBD1
clone_size: few
v_call: TRBV30
j_call: TRBJ2-2
cdr3_nt: TGTGCCTGGAGTCCCGGGACAGGGGGCCCCGGGGAGCTGTTTTTT
cdr3_aa: CAWSPGTGGPGELFF

d_call: TRBD1
clone_size: .
v_call: TRBV28
j_call: TRBJ2-7
cdr3_nt: TGTGCCAGCAGTTCCTCCGGGACAGGGAACCACGAGCAGTACTTC
cdr3_aa: CASSSSGTGNHEQYF

d_call: .
clone_size: .
v_call: TRBV27
j_call: TRBJ2-7
cdr3_nt: TGTGCCAGCAGTATTGGCGGTTCCTACGAGCAGTACTTC
cdr3_aa: CASSIGGSYEQYF

d_call: .
clone_size: once
v_call: TRBV27
j_call: TRBJ1-4
cdr3_nt: TGTGCCAGCAGTCCGCGGGGCGGGGGTAGTGAAAAACTGTTTTTT
cdr3_aa: CASSPRGGGSEKLFF

d_call: .
clone_size: .
v_call: TRBV5-4
j_call: TRBJ2-7
cdr3_nt: TGTGCCAGCAGCTTGGCATCAGTGTACGAGCAGTACTTC
cdr3_aa: CASSLASVYEQYF

d_call: TRBD2
clone_size: .
v_call: TRBV7-2
j_call: TRBJ2-5
cdr3_nt: TGTGCCAGCAGCCGCGGACTAGCGGGAGGCCAAGAGACCCAGTACTTC
cdr3_aa: CASSRGLAGGQETQYF